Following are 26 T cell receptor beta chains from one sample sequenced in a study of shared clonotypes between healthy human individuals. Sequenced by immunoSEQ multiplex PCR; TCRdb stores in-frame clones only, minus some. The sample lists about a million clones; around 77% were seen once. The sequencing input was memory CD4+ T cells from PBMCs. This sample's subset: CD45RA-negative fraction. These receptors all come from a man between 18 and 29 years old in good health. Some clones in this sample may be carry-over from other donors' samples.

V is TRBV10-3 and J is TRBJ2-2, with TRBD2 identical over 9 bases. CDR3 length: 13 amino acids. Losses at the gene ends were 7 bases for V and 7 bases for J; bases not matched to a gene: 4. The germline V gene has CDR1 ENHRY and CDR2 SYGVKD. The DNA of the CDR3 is TGTGCCATCACTCGGACTAGCGACGGGGAGCTGTTTTTT. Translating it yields CAITRTSDGELFF.

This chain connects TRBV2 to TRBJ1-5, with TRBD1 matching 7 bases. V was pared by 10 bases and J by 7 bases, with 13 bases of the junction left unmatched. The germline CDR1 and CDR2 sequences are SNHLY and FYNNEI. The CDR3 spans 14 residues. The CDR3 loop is CATTGVNLAQPQHF. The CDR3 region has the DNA TGTGCCACCACAGGGGTAAACCTCGCACAGCCCCAGCATTTT.

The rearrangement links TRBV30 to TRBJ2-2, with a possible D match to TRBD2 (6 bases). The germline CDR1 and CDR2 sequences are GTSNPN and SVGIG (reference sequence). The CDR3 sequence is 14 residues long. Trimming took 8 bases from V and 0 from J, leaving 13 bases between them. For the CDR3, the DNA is TGTGCCGGAGGGGTGCCCGCGAACACCGGGGAGCTGTTTTTT. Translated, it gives CAGGVPANTGELFF.

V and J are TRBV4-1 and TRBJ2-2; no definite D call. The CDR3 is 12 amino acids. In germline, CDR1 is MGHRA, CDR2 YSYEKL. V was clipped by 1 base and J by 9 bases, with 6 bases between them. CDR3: CASSQVGRELFF. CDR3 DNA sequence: TGCGCCAGCAGCCAAGTTGGTCGGGAGCTGTTTTTT.

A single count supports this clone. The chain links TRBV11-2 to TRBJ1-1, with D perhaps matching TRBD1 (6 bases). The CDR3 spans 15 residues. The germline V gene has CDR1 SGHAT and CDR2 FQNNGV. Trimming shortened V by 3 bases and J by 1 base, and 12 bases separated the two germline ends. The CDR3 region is CASSFNGGQNTEAFF. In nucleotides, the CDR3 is TGTGCCAGCAGCTTCAACGGGGGGCAGAACACTGAAGCTTTCTTT.

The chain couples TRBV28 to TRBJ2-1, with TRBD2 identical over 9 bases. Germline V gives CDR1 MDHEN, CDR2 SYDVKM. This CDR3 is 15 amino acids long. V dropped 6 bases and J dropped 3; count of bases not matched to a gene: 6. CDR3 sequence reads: CASRKAGGLYNEQFF. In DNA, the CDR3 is TGTGCCAGCAGAAAAGCGGGAGGCCTCTACAATGAGCAGTTCTTC.

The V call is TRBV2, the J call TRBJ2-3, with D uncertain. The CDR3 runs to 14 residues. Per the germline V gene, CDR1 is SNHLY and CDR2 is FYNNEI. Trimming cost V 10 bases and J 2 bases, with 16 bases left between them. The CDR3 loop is CATSKFLATDTQYF. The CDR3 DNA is TGTGCCACCTCTAAGTTCCTGGCCACAGATACGCAGTATTTT.

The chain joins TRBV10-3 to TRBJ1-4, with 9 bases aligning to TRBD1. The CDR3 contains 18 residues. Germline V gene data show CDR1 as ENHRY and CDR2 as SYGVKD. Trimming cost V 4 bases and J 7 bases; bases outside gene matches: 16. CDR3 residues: CAISVDRGNSAFGEKLFF. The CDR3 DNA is TGTGCCATCAGTGTGGACAGGGGTAATTCAGCGTTTGGTGAAAAACTGTTTTTT.

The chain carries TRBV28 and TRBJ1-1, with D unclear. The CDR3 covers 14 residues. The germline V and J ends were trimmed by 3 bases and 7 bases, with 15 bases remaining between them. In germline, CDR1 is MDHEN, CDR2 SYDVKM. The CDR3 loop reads CASSFPPPWLEAFF. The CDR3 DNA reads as TGTGCCAGCAGTTTTCCCCCCCCGTGGCTTGAAGCTTTCTTT. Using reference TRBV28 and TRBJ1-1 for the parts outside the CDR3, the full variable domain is DVKVTQSSRYLVKRTGEKVFLECVQDMDHENMFWYRQDPGLGLRLIYFSYDVKMKEKGDIPEGYSVSREKKERFSLILESASTNQTSMYLCASSFPPPWLEAFFGQGTRLTVV.

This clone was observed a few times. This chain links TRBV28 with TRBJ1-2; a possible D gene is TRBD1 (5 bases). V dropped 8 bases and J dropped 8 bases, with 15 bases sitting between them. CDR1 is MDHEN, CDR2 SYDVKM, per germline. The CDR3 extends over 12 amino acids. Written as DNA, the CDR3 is TGTGCCAGCGCCTCGGGGCCAACGGGCTACACCTTC. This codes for CASASGPTGYTF.

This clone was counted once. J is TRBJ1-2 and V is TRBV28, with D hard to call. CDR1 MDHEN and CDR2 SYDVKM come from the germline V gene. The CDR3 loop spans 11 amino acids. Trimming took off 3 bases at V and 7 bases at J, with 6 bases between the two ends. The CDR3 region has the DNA TGTGCCAGCAGTTTTGACTTTGGCTACACCTTC. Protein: CASSFDFGYTF.

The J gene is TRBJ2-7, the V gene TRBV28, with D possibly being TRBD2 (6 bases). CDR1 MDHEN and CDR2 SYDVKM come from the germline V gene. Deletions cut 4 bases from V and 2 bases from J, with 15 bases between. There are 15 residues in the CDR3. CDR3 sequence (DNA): TGTGCCAGCAGTTCTGGGTGGGGGGATACCTACGAGCAGTACTTC. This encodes CASSSGWGDTYEQYF.

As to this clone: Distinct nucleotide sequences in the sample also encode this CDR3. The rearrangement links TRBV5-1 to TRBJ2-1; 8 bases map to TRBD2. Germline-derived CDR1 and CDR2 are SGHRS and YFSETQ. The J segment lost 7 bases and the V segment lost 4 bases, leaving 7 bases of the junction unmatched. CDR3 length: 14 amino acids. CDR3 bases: TGCGCCAGCAGCCCCTCTGGCGGGGGGAATGAGCAGTTCTTC. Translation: CASSPSGGGNEQFF.

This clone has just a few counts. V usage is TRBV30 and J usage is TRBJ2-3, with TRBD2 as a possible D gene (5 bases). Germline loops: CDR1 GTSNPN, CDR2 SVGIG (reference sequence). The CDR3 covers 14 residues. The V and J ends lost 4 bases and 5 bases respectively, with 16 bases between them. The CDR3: CAWTLGRLQDTQYF. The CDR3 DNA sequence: TGTGCCTGGACGCTGGGGAGACTGCAAGATACGCAGTATTTT.

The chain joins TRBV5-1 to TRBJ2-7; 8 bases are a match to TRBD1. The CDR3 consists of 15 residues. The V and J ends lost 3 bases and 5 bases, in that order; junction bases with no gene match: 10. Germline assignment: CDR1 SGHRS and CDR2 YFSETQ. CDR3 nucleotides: TGCGCCAGCAGCTCCTTGGGACAGGCCGGGAACGAGCAGTACTTC. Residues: CASSSLGQAGNEQYF.

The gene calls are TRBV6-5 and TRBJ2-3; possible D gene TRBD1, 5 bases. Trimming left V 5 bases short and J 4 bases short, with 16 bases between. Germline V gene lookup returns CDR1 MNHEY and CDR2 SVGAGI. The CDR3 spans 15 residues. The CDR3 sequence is CASSGRQGRADTQYF. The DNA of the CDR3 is TGTGCCAGCAGTGGTAGGCAGGGTAGAGCAGATACGCAGTATTTT.

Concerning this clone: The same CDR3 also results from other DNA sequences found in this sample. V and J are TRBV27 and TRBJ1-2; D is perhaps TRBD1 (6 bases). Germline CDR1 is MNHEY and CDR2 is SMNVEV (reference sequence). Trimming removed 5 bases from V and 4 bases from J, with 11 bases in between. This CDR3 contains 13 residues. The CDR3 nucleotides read TGTGCCAGCAGTCGGCAGGGGCTCTATGGCTACACCTTC. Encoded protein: CASSRQGLYGYTF.

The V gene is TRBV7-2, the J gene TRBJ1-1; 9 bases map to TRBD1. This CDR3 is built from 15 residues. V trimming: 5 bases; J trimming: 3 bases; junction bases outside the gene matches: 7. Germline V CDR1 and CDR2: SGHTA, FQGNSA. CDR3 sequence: CASSPNRGQDTEAFF. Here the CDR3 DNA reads TGTGCCAGCAGCCCCAACAGGGGGCAGGACACTGAAGCTTTCTTT.

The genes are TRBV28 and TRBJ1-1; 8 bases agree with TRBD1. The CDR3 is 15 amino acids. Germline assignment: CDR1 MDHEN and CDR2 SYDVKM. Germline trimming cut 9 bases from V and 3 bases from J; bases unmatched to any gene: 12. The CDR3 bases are TGTGCCAGTGGACAGGGCGGGGTCGGGGACACTGAAGCTTTCTTT. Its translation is CASGQGGVGDTEAFF.

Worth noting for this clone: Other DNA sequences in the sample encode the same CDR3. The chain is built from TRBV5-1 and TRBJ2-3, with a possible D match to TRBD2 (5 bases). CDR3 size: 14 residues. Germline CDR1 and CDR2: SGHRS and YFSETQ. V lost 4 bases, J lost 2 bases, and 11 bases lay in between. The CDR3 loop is CASSPGLATDTQYF. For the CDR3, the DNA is TGCGCCAGCAGCCCAGGACTTGCCACAGATACGCAGTATTTT.

The DNA of the CDR3 is TGTGCTAGTGCTCCCACAGGGGACGTCCTGGACACCGGGGAGCTGTTTTTT. As protein: CASAPTGDVLDTGELFF. V gene TRBV12-5 combines with J gene TRBJ2-2; TRBD1 aligns across 7 bases. J gave up 3 bases and V 7 bases, and 14 bases lay outside the gene matches. From germline, CDR1 is LGHNT and CDR2 FRNRAP. The length of the CDR3 is 17 residues.

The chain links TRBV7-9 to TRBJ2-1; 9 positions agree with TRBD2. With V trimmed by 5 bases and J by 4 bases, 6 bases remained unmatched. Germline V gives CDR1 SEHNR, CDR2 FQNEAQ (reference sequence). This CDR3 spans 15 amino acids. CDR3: CASSATSGAYNEQFF. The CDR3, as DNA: TGTGCCAGCAGCGCGACTAGCGGAGCTTACAATGAGCAGTTCTTC.

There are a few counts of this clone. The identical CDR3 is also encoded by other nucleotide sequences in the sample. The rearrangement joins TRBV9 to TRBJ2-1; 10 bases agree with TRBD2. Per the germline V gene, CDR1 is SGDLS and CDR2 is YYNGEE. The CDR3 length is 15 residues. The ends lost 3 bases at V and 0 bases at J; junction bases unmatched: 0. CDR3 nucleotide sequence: TGTGCCAGCAGCGCTAGCGGGAGCTCCTACAATGAGCAGTTCTTC. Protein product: CASSASGSSYNEQFF. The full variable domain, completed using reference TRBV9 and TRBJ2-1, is DSGVTQTPKHLITATGQRVTLRCSPRSGDLSVYWYQQSLDQGLQFLIQYYNGEERAKGNILERFSAQQFPDLHSELNLSSLELGDSALYFCASSASGSSYNEQFFGPGTRLTVL.

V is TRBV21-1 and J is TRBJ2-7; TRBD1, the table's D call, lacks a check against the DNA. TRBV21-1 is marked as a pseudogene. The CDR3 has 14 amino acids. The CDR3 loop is CASSSIWGRYEQYF. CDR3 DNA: TGTGCCAGCAGCAGTATCTGGGGCCGCTACGAGCAGTACTTC.

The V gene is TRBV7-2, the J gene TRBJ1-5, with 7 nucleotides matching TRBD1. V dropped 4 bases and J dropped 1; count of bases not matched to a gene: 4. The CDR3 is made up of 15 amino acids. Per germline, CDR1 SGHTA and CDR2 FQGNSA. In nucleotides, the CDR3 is TGTGCCAGCAGCTCCTCGACAGGGAGCAATCAGCCCCAGCATTTT. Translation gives CASSSSTGSNQPQHF.

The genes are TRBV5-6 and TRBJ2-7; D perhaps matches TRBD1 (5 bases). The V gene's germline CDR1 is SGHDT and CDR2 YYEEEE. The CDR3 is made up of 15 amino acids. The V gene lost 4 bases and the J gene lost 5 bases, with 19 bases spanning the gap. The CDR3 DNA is TGTGCCAGCAGCCGTGGGGCAGGTGGAACGCACGAGCAGTACTTC. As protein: CASSRGAGGTHEQYF.